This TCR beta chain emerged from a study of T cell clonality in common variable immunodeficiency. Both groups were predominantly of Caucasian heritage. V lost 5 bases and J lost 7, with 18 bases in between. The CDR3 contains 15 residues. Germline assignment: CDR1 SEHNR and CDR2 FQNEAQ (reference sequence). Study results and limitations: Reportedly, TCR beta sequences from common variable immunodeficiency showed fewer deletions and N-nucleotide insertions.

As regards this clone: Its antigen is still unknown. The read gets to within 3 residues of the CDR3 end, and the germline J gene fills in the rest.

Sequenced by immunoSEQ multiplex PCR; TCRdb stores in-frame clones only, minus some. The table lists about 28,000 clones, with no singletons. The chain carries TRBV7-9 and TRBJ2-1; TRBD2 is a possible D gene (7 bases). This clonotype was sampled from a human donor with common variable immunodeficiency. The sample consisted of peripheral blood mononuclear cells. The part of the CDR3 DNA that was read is TGTGCCAGCAGCCCGAGGGGGGGGGCCAGAAATGAG. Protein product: CASSPRGGARNE. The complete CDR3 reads CASSPRGGARNEQFF.